The 27 T cell receptor beta chains listed next were all sequenced from one sample in a study of low-dose radiotherapy and immunotherapy resistance in tumors. TRAV- and TRBV-specific primers were used for first-strand cDNA, which covered alpha and beta chains. TCRs underwent roughly 20 PCR cycles of amplification with a constant-region primer and V-primer adapter. TCRdb re-analysed the reads in MiXCR, keeping a single row per CDR3 protein. Among tens of thousands of distinct CDR3 sequences listed, roughly 28% were seen once. Time point defined: before trial treatment. The source material was PBMCs, sampled before treatment. The source is a male donor with gallbladder cancer.

The chain uses TRBV29-1 and TRBJ1-1, with no clear D. Deletions cut 4 bases from V and 5 bases from J, with 8 bases between. Germline lookup yields CDR1 SQVTM and CDR2 ANQGSEA. The CDR3 extends over 11 amino acids. In DNA form, the CDR3 reads TGCAGCGTTGTATGGGGAACTGAAGCTTTCTTT. As protein: CSVVWGTEAFF.

The chain carries TRBV24-1 and TRBJ2-1; 7 bases map to TRBD2. CDR3 length equals 16 residues. J gave up 1 base and V 5 bases, and 7 bases lay outside the gene matches. The germline CDR1 and CDR2 sequences are KGHDR and SFDVKD. The CDR3 nucleotides are TGTGCCACCAGTGGAAGCGGGGCGACTTCCTACAATGAGCAGTTCTTC. Amino acids: CATSGSGATSYNEQFF.

This clonotype was found many times. The chain recombines TRBV29-1 with TRBJ2-7; D call uncertain. Trimming took 4 bases from V and 4 from J, leaving 14 bases between them. CDR1 is SQVTM and CDR2 is ANQGSEA in the germline V gene. This CDR3 is 13 amino acids long. The CDR3 DNA reads TGCAGCGTTGGGGCGGATCTGCCATACGAGCAGTACTTC. It translates to CSVGADLPYEQYF.

In this sample, this clonotype turned up a few times. CDR3 loop: CASSPTGSEAFF. For the CDR3, the DNA is TGTGCCAGCAGCCCGACAGGGTCGGAAGCTTTCTTT. The V call is TRBV11-2, the J call TRBJ1-1; 7 bases fit TRBD1. This CDR3 is built from 12 residues. Germline V gives CDR1 SGHAT, CDR2 FQNNGV. The V segment lost 5 bases and the J segment 8 bases; nucleotides outside the gene matches: 5.

This clonotype was counted ten times or more. The chain has TRBV19 and TRBJ1-5; 12 positions agree with TRBD1. The CDR3 has 16 residues. Trimming at V came to 6 bases and at J to 5 bases, leaving 8 bases not matched to a gene. The germline V gene encodes CDR1 LNHDA and CDR2 SQIVND (reference sequence). The CDR3 nucleotides are TGTGCCAGTAGCACCACCGGGACAGGGGGCGATCAGCCCCAGCATTTT. Translated: CASSTTGTGGDQPQHF.

This clonotype showed up many times. The rearrangement joins TRBV5-6 to TRBJ1-5, with D perhaps matching TRBD1 (5 bases). The V gene lost 1 base and the J gene lost 5 bases, with 10 bases spanning the gap. The CDR3 covers 14 residues. Per the germline V gene, CDR1 is SGHDT and CDR2 is YYEEEE. CDR3 nucleotide sequence: TGTGCCAGCAGCTTGTTAAGGGGTGATCAGCCCCAGCATTTT. Translation: CASSLLRGDQPQHF.

The table lists this clonotype with many counts. The chain recombines TRBV6-1 with TRBJ2-1; D tentatively fits TRBD1 or TRBD2 (5 bases each). Germline CDR1 and CDR2: MNHNS and SASEGT. V was pared by 1 base and J by 15 bases, with 10 bases between. There are 11 residues in the CDR3. In DNA, the CDR3 is TGTGCCAGCAGTGAAGTGGGACCCCGGTTCTTC. This gives the protein CASSEVGPRFF.

This clonotype was counted many times. The chain joins TRBV5-4 to TRBJ2-3, with TRBD2 matching 8 bases. Germline lookup yields CDR1 SGHNT and CDR2 YYREEE (reference sequence). V lost 2 bases to trimming and J lost 4 bases; unmatched junction nucleotides: 6. The CDR3 totals 15 residues. The CDR3 region has the DNA TGTGCCAGCAGCTTACTAGCGGTTGGACCAGATACGCAGTATTTT. As protein: CASSLLAVGPDTQYF.

Many counts were recorded for this clonotype. The chain combines TRBV28 with TRBJ2-3, with 7 bases identical to TRBD1. Per germline, CDR1 MDHEN and CDR2 SYDVKM. This CDR3 spans 14 amino acids. With V trimmed by 5 bases and J by 5 bases, 7 bases remained unmatched. The CDR3 DNA reads TGTGCCAGCAGTCAGACAGGGAGCGGAGATACGCAGTATTTT. Protein: CASSQTGSGDTQYF.

The count of this clonotype is one. A far more abundant clone sits one base away, making this likely a read error. The rearrangement uses TRBV5-4 and TRBJ2-1; 11 bases match TRBD2. There are 15 residues in the CDR3. Germline assignment: CDR1 SGHNT and CDR2 YYREEE (reference sequence). Germline trimming cut 3 bases from V and 13 bases from J; bases unmatched to any gene: 12. The CDR3: CASSSRLAGIATQFF. The CDR3 nucleotides are TGTGCCAGCAGCTCCAGACTAGCGGGAATAGCGACCCAGTTCTTC.

This chain connects TRBV12-3 or TRBV12-4 to TRBJ1-2; D is undetermined. The length of the CDR3 is 13 residues. Between the trimmed V and J ends, which lost 2 bases and 3 bases, there was a span of 7 bases. DNA of the CDR3: TGTGCCAGCAGTTTACGGGGAGACTATGGCTACACCTTC. Protein product: CASSLRGDYGYTF.

There are many counts of this clonotype. The chain joins TRBV6-6 to TRBJ2-7; D call uncertain. The CDR3 extends over 13 amino acids. CDR1 MNHNY and CDR2 SVGAGI come from the germline V gene (reference sequence). V was trimmed by 6 bases and J by 2 bases, leaving 11 bases between them. CDR3 sequence reads: CASRTDGTYEQYF. As DNA, the CDR3 is TGTGCCAGCAGGACCGACGGTACCTACGAGCAGTACTTC.

The rearrangement links TRBV6-2 or TRBV6-3 to TRBJ2-1, with a tentative D call TRBD2 (6 bases). This CDR3 has 14 amino acids. Germline lookup yields CDR1 MNHEY and CDR2 SVGEGT. V was cut by 5 bases and J by 6 bases, with 14 bases left in between. DNA of the CDR3: TGTGCCAGCAGTACGAGGAGGGGTCGCAATGAGCAGTTCTTC. Protein product: CASSTRRGRNEQFF.

The V call is TRBV7-9, the J call TRBJ2-1, with 10 bases aligning to TRBD2. The trim removed 1 base at V and 6 bases at J, leaving 3 bases unmatched. The CDR3 covers 15 residues. Germline CDR1 and CDR2: SEHNR and FQNEAQ (reference sequence). CDR3 nucleotide sequence: TGTGCCAGCAGCTTAGATAGCGGGGGGTTCAATGAGCAGTTCTTC. This gives the protein CASSLDSGGFNEQFF.

This clonotype was found many times. V gene TRBV7-2 combines with J gene TRBJ2-3; 11 bases fit TRBD2. The ends lost 4 bases at V and 13 bases at J; junction bases unmatched: 7. CDR1 is SGHTA and CDR2 is FQGNSA in the germline V gene. This CDR3 has 13 amino acids. In nucleotides, the CDR3 is TGTGCCAGCAGCTGGGGGACTAGCGGAAAGGAGTATTTT. It encodes CASSWGTSGKEYF.

This clonotype was counted at least ten times. The chain has TRBV9 and TRBJ2-7, with D possibly TRBD2 on 5 matching bases. From germline, CDR1 is SGDLS and CDR2 YYNGEE. The CDR3 runs 15 residues. V lost 0 bases and J lost 2, with 12 bases in between. The CDR3 DNA sequence: TGTGCCAGCAGCGTAGACGGGGTATTTGCCTACGAGCAGTACTTC. It codes for CASSVDGVFAYEQYF.

In its sample, this clonotype was seen a few times. The chain links TRBV7-8 to TRBJ2-3; D is possibly TRBD1 (5 bases). The CDR3 is 13 residues long. The V and J ends lost 3 bases and 10 bases respectively, with 14 bases between them. Looked up from germline, CDR1 is SGHVS and CDR2 is FQNEAQ. The CDR3 is CASSFYTGFAQYF. Here the CDR3 DNA reads TGTGCCAGCAGCTTTTACACAGGCTTTGCGCAGTATTTT.

The chain recombines TRBV9 with TRBJ2-2; 8 nucleotides match TRBD2. V was clipped by 4 bases and J by 6 bases; unmatched bases: 14. Germline V gives CDR1 SGDLS, CDR2 YYNGEE. The CDR3 sequence is 17 residues long. The CDR3 DNA sequence: TGTGCCAGCAGCCTCACCTCCGGGACTAGGCCGTCCGGGGAGCTGTTTTTT. Translating gives CASSLTSGTRPSGELFF.

This clonotype has a count of ten or more. The V and J genes are TRBV10-2 and TRBJ2-1; 12 bases agree with TRBD2. After removal of 6 bases from V and 10 bases from J, the junction contained 10 bases not matched to a gene. Looked up from germline, CDR1 is WSHSY and CDR2 is SAAADI. This CDR3 has 15 residues. CDR3 loop: CASSPPSGGAREQFF. The CDR3 DNA sequence: TGCGCCAGCAGCCCGCCTAGCGGGGGGGCCAGGGAGCAGTTCTTC.

In its sample, this clonotype was seen many times. The chain is built from TRBV28 and TRBJ2-5, with D perhaps TRBD2 (5 bases). The CDR3 has 14 amino acids. Germline V gives CDR1 MDHEN, CDR2 SYDVKM. V lost 5 bases to trimming and J lost 2 bases, with 12 bases between them. As DNA, the CDR3 is TGTGCCAGCAGTCCACCCCGAGGGCAAGAGACCCAGTACTTC. This sequence encodes CASSPPRGQETQYF.

As regards this clonotype: A far larger clone is only one base removed, so a read error is likely. This chain links TRBV7-2 with TRBJ2-4; D possibly corresponds to TRBD1 (6 bases). Germline V lookup: CDR1 SGHTA, CDR2 FQGNSA. V was trimmed by 8 bases and J by 13 bases, leaving 18 bases between them. The CDR3 consists of 12 residues. CDR3 nucleotide sequence: TGTGCCAGCTTCAGGGGCCGCAATGAGCAGTACTTC. It codes for CASFRGRNEQYF.

This clonotype was counted at least ten times. This CDR3 is CASSPDREAQPQHF. Here the CDR3 DNA reads TGTGCCAGCAGTCCGGACAGGGAGGCTCAGCCCCAGCATTTT. This sequence joins TRBV2 and TRBJ1-5; 8 bases align to TRBD1. The CDR3 extends over 14 amino acids. Germline V lookup: CDR1 SNHLY, CDR2 FYNNEI. V gave up 5 bases and J gave up 6 bases; unmatched junction bases: 6.

In its sample, this clonotype was seen many times. The chain employs TRBV20-1 and TRBJ1-6, with 10 positions matching TRBD1. Germline CDR1 and CDR2: DFQATT and SNEGSKA (reference sequence). This CDR3 comprises 15 residues. The junction had 4 bases not matched to a gene; V was cut back by 5 bases and J by 3 bases. CDR3 residues: CSAQTGGDYNSPLHF. CDR3 sequence (DNA): TGCAGTGCTCAGACAGGGGGCGACTATAATTCACCCCTCCACTTT.

This clonotype was observed many times. The chain uses TRBV29-1 and TRBJ2-2; 13 bases agree with TRBD2. The CDR3 runs to 15 residues. J gave up 4 bases and V 6 bases, and 5 bases lay outside the gene matches. Germline V CDR1 and CDR2: SQVTM, ANQGSEA. DNA for the CDR3: TGCAGCGTAGGACTAGCGGGGGTCCTCACCGGGGAGCTGTTTTTT. It specifies CSVGLAGVLTGELFF.

The table lists this clonotype with many counts. The chain joins TRBV20-1 to TRBJ2-2, with 8 bases identical to TRBD2. J gave up 4 bases and V 5 bases, and 6 bases lay outside the gene matches. There are 14 residues in the CDR3. CDR1 is DFQATT and CDR2 is SNEGSKA in the germline V gene (reference sequence). The CDR3 sequence: CSAEAGERTGELFF. The DNA for the CDR3 is TGCAGTGCTGAAGCGGGAGAGCGCACCGGGGAGCTGTTTTTT.

This clonotype was seen just once. The rearrangement joins TRBV12-3 or TRBV12-4 to TRBJ2-7; possibly TRBD1 for D (6 bases). The length of the CDR3 is 16 residues. The V end was cut by 0 bases, the J end by 6 bases, with 18 bases between. The DNA for the CDR3 is TGTGCCAGCAGTTTAGCTGGGCAGGGGTCGAATTTCGAGCAGTACTTC. Translating gives CASSLAGQGSNFEQYF.

This clonotype was counted ten times or more. Here the CDR3 reads CASSLAMSGGQETQYF. Here the CDR3 DNA reads TGCGCCAGCAGCTTGGCCATGAGCGGGGGGCAAGAGACCCAGTACTTC. The rearrangement joins TRBV5-1 to TRBJ2-5; 9 nucleotides line up with TRBD2. Germline CDR1 reads SGHRS; CDR2 reads YFSETQ. Germline trimming cut 0 bases from V and 2 bases from J; bases unmatched to any gene: 5. This CDR3 region has 16 residues.